The present T cell receptor beta chain was sequenced within a study of prognosis after radiotherapy for stage I lung cancer. Overall study: Of the enrolled patients, around 15 had newly diagnosed primary stage I lung tumors, while a few had oligometastatic NSCLC following surgical resection of the primary tumor. Adenocarcinoma occurred in more than 10 patients and squamous cell carcinoma in 6 or 7.

Two-round multiplex PCR, the amplification method, yielded TCR beta CDR3 from genomic DNA. First-round PCR, the initial amplification, used primers specific to each TRBV and TRBJ gene. MiXCR, run by TCRdb on the multiplex PCR reads, gives a single entry per CDR3 protein. The table shows 25,000 to 30,000 distinct CDR3 sequences, with around 32% occurring only once. CDR3 length: 16 residues. CDR1 is ENHRY, CDR2 SYGVKD, per germline. Trimming cost V 2 bases and J 0 bases, with 8 bases left between them. This clonotype was seen many times. The TCR originated in a donor over 45 with non-small cell lung cancer. The sample was PBMCs, taken before or after stereotactic body radiation therapy (not recorded which). The rearrangement uses TRBV10-3 and TRBJ1-6; no definite D call. The CDR3 DNA follows: TGTGCCATCAGTGAGAAAGGGAGCTCCTATAATTCACCCCTCCACTTT. Translated: CAISEKGSSYNSPLHF.